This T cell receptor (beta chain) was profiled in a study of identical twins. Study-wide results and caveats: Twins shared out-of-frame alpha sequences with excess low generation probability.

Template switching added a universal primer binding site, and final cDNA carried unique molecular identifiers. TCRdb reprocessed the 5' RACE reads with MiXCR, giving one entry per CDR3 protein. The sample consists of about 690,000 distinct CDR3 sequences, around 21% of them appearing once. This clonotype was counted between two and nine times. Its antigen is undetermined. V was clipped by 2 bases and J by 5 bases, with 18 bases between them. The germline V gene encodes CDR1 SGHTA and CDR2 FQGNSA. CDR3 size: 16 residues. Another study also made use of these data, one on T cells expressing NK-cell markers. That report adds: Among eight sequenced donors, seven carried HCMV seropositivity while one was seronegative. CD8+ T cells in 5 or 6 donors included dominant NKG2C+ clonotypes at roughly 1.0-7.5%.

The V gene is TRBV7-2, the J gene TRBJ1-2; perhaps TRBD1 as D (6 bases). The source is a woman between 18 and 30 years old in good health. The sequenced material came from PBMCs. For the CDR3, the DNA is TGTGCCAGCAGCTTAATTGGGGGCGCAGTGGGTTATGGCTACACCTTC. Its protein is CASSLIGGAVGYGYTF.